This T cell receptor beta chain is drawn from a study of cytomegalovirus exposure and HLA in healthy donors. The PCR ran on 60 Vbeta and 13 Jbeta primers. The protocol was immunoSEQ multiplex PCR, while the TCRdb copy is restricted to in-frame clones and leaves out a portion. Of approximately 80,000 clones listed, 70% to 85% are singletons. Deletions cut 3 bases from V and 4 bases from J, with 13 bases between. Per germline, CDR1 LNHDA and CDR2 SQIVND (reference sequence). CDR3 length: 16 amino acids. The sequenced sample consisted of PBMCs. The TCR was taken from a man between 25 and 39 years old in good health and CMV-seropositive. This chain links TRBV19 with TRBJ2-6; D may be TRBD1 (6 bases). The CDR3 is CASSIMGARGANVLTF. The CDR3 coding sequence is TGTGCCAGTAGTATTATGGGGGCGCGAGGGGCCAACGTCCTGACTTTC.